Here is one TCR beta chain with its context. Its antigen remains unknown. Data came from immunoSEQ multiplex PCR; TCRdb stores just in-frame clones and leaves some out. This sample carries about 700,000 clones, 92% of them seen once, and the ten largest clones take nearly 25%. This CDR3 contains 18 residues. Losses at the gene ends were 0 bases for V and 2 bases for J; bases not matched to a gene: 8. From germline, CDR1 is MRHNA and CDR2 SNTAGT. This record comes from a study of shared clonotypes between healthy human individuals. Notes on the study in general: Of the naive CD4 clonotypes, around 4.7% were shared across a handful of donors.

CD45RO-negative, CCR7-positively selected cells formed the naive CD8 fraction, excluding terminally differentiated effector memory CD45RA+ cells. Recent vaccinations or acute infections were absent in the healthy HIV-negative adult donors. This receptor was taken from a man between 25 and 39 years old in good health. The sequenced material came from naive CD8+ T cells sorted from blood. The J gene is TRBJ2-1, the V gene TRBV6-4, with 9 bases matching TRBD2. CDR3 amino acids: CASSDSIGCGRAYNEQFF. CDR3 sequence (DNA): TGTGCCAGCAGTGACTCGATTGGTTGCGGGAGGGCCTACAATGAGCAGTTCTTC.